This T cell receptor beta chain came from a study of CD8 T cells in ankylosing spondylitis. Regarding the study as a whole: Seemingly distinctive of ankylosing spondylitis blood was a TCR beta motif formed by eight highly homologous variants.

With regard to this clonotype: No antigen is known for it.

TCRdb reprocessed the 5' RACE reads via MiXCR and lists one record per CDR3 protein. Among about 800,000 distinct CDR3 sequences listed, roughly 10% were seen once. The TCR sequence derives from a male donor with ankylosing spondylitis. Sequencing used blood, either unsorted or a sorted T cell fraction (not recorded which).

The chain's CDR3 is CASSWTNQRGRKSYEQYF. DNA of the CDR3: TGCGCCAGCAGCTGGACGAACCAGAGGGGACGGAAATCCTACGAGCAGTACTTC. The genes are TRBV5-1 and TRBJ2-7; possibly TRBD1 or TRBD2 for D (5 bases each). CDR1 and CDR2 from the germline V gene are SGHRS and YFSETQ. This CDR3 is 18 amino acids long. Trimming stripped 3 bases from V and 1 base from J, with 23 bases between.